This TCR beta chain was recorded in a study of T cells in Graves' hyperthyroidism and ophthalmopathy. This clonotype was recorded a few times. This CDR3 comprises 15 residues. Trimming took off 3 bases at V and 2 bases at J, with 14 bases between the two ends. The germline V gene encodes CDR1 SGHRS and CDR2 YFSETQ. Researchers amplified the TCR beta CDR3 regions from RNA transcripts. When the TCR CDR3 underwent first-round RT-PCR, the HTBI primer set was used. MiXCR, run by TCRdb on the multiplex PCR reads, gives a single entry per CDR3 protein. The sample has 490,000 or so distinct CDR3 sequences; about 20% are singletons. The study included ophthalmopathy patients with Clinical Activity Score at least 3, NOSPECS grade at least 4 and duration under 3 months. Patients with uncontrolled infections, other autoimmune diseases, pregnancy or lactation were excluded.

The TCR sequence derives from a woman aged 70 to 79 with Graves' ophthalmopathy. The V gene is TRBV5-1, the J gene TRBJ2-5; D is perhaps TRBD2 (6 bases). Sequencing input: blood. This CDR3 is CASSSYGRLQETQYF. CDR3 in DNA: TGCGCCAGCAGCTCTTACGGGAGATTACAAGAGACCCAGTACTTC.